The following is a TCR beta chain sequence with its context. These data originate in a study of monozygotic twins with inflammatory bowel disease. UMIs with a 6-nucleotide sample barcode were added by template switching. Two nested PCRs, run for approximately 16 and 9 cycles, were applied to TCRalpha and TCRbeta cDNA. From the 5' RACE reads, TCRdb lists one entry per CDR3 protein and no DNA. Its table lists more than 75,000 distinct CDR3 sequences. Germline V lookup: CDR1 MNHNS, CDR2 SASEGT. The CDR3 loop spans 15 amino acids. This TCR derives from a human donor with ulcerative colitis or Crohn's disease, or a healthy co-twin of an affected twin (not recorded which). Material for sequencing was blood. J is TRBJ1-1 and V is TRBV6-1; TCRdb's D gene call, TRBD1, goes unchecked for lack of DNA. CDR3: CASSPQGARNTEAFF.